Detailed here is one T cell receptor beta chain. The antigen remains unidentified. The data derive from a study of T cells in Graves' hyperthyroidism and ophthalmopathy. General study findings and limits: Stable hyperthyroidism was separated from ophthalmopathy by a model based on 13 V-J features. Most thyroid clonotypes that were expanded above 0.001 also turned up in blood.

There are 18 residues in the CDR3. Trimming cost V 0 bases and J 4 bases, with 19 bases left between them. From germline, CDR1 is SGHDN and CDR2 FVKESK. Used for diagnoses were clinical symptoms, serum thyroxine and TRAb, thyroid ultrasound and orbital computed tomography. Regions amplified from RNA transcripts were the TCR beta CDR3 regions. The TCR CDR3 was amplified in a first-round RT-PCR using the HTBI primer set. TCRdb redid the calling of the multiplex PCR reads with MiXCR, one entry per CDR3 protein. The table lists some 740,000 distinct CDR3 sequences, less than 15% of them singletons. J is TRBJ1-3 and V is TRBV14, with D perhaps matching TRBD1 (5 bases). This TCR was sampled from a woman between 18 and 29 years old with Graves' hyperthyroidism. The sample was blood. The CDR3 coding sequence is TGTGCCAGCAGCCAAGATTTCAACGGGGGTCTTTACGGAAACACCATATATTTT. As protein: CASSQDFNGGLYGNTIYF.